The 24 T cell receptor beta chains in this list originate from one sample, sequenced in a study of tumor-infiltrating lymphocytes in oesophageal squamous cell carcinoma. MiXCR, run by TCRdb on the PCR reads, gives a single entry per CDR3 protein. Among thousands of distinct CDR3 sequences listed, around 16% were seen once. The sample consisted of blood. These receptors were obtained from a male donor with esophageal squamous cell carcinoma.

This chain links TRBV6-6 with TRBJ2-3, with a weak D call TRBD2 (5 bases). Germline lookup yields CDR1 MNHNY and CDR2 SVGAGI (reference sequence). The CDR3 is made up of 13 amino acids. V was pared by 7 bases and J by 1 base, with 9 bases between. The CDR3 region has the DNA TGTGCCAGCACGGGGAGAGGCACAGATACGCAGTATTTT. It is translated as CASTGRGTDTQYF.

This clonotype was detected ten times or more. This rearrangement joins TRBV5-6 to TRBJ2-1; D is possibly TRBD2 (7 bases). Near its end, the DNA agrees better with TRBJ2-7, so the J call may be wrong. Germline loops: CDR1 SGHDT, CDR2 YYEEEE. This CDR3 spans 16 amino acids. CDR3 sequence (DNA): TGTGCCAGCAACTTTCGTGGGGCGGGGGCGATCTACGAGCAGTACTTC. Translating it yields CASNFRGAGAIYEQYF.

This clonotype was picked up many times. A junction boundary mismatches the germline segment, possibly from a read error. CDR3 protein: CASSSQGTEDF. The CDR3 DNA reads as TGTGCCAGCAGTTCCCAAGGGACAGAGGACTTC. The gene calls are TRBV28 and TRBJ2-5; 7 nucleotides align to TRBD1. Germline V gene lookup returns CDR1 MDHEN and CDR2 SYDVKM. The CDR3 runs to 11 residues.

Sample share makes this clonotype medium-sized. The V call is TRBV11-1, the J call TRBJ2-5; 8 bases agree with TRBD2. V lost 4 bases to trimming and J lost 2 bases; unmatched junction nucleotides: 9. Germline CDR1 reads SGHAT; CDR2 reads FQDESV (reference sequence). The CDR3 is made up of 16 amino acids. CDR3 coding DNA: TGTGCCAGCAGCTCCTTTAGCGGGGCTTTTCAAGAGACCCAGTACTTC. Translation: CASSSFSGAFQETQYF.

This clonotype was seen at least ten times. The rearrangement links TRBV6-1 to TRBJ1-1, with TRBD1 matching over 7 bases. This CDR3 region has 16 residues. The V segment lost 5 bases and the J segment 8 bases; nucleotides outside the gene matches: 17. Germline values: CDR1 MNHNS, CDR2 SASEGT. The CDR3: CASSTRRQGPLGEAFF. The CDR3 bases are TGTGCCAGCAGTACCCGAAGACAGGGTCCCTTGGGCGAAGCTTTCTTT.

About this clonotype: With a much larger clone just one base away, this may be a read error. This chain links TRBV18 with TRBJ2-3, with D perhaps assigned TRBD1 or TRBD2 (6 bases each). Germline V CDR1 and CDR2: KGHSH, LQKENI. V was trimmed by 7 bases and J by 2 bases, leaving 13 bases between them. CDR3 length equals 14 residues. CDR3 loop: CASLADRYTDTQYF. DNA for the CDR3: TGTGCCAGCTTAGCGGACAGATACACAGATACGCAGTATTTT.

This clonotype has a count of ten or more. The chain recombines TRBV27 with TRBJ1-4; D is unclear. Germline CDR1 is MNHEY and CDR2 is SMNVEV (reference sequence). This CDR3 has 16 residues. Trimming took 0 bases from V and 0 from J, leaving 8 bases between them. The CDR3, as DNA: TGTGCCAGCAGTTTATCGAGGCCTGCAACTAATGAAAAACTGTTTTTT. Translating it yields CASSLSRPATNEKLFF.

This clonotype has a handful of counts. The V call is TRBV19, the J call TRBJ1-2, with 7 bases fitting TRBD1. The V and J ends lost 3 bases and 4 bases, in that order; junction bases with no gene match: 8. This CDR3 region has 15 residues. CDR1 is LNHDA, CDR2 SQIVND, per germline (reference sequence). CDR3 nucleotide sequence: TGTGCCAGTAGTATTTATGGGACAGTCTCCTATGGCTACACCTTC. This gives the protein CASSIYGTVSYGYTF. The whole variable domain, filled in from reference TRBV19 and TRBJ1-2, reads DGGITQSPKYLFRKEGQNVTLSCEQNLNHDAMYWYRQDPGQGLRLIYYSQIVNDFQKGDIAEGYSVSREKKESFPLTVTSAQKNPTAFYLCASSIYGTVSYGYTFGSGTRLTVV.

This clonotype was seen at least ten times. This sequence joins TRBV2 and TRBJ2-7; D gene ambiguous. This CDR3 contains 12 residues. Germline loops: CDR1 SNHLY, CDR2 FYNNEI. Trimming removed 4 bases at V and 3 bases at J, with 7 bases between. Written as DNA, the CDR3 is TGTGCCAGCAGTGGTCGCAGCTACGAGCAGTACTTC. This translates into CASSGRSYEQYF.

This clonotype is large. The rearrangement uses TRBV7-6 and TRBJ2-5; D is uncertain. The V and J ends lost 5 bases and 6 bases respectively, with 22 bases between them. Germline lookup yields CDR1 SGHVS and CDR2 FNYEAQ. This CDR3 contains 16 residues. The CDR3 DNA follows: TGTGCCAGCAGCCCCCTGGCTGGGGTCCCGAGACAGACCCAGTACTTC. Residues: CASSPLAGVPRQTQYF.

About this clonotype: This could be a read error, since a much larger clone is one nucleotide away. J is TRBJ2-5 and V is TRBV19; no definite D call. The J call is uncertain, as TRBJ2-1 better fits the DNA end. Germline CDR1 is LNHDA and CDR2 is SQIVND (reference sequence). CDR3 size: 13 residues. As DNA, the CDR3 is TGTGCCAGTAGTCCCCTGGTCTCGGAGACCCAGTTCTTC. It yields the protein CASSPLVSETQFF.

The gene calls are TRBV19 and TRBJ1-2; D unclear. The CDR3 length is 14 residues. Germline V CDR1 and CDR2: LNHDA, SQIVND (reference sequence). The V and J ends lost 3 bases and 5 bases respectively, with 13 bases between them. This chain's CDR3 is CASSMTSLHYGYTF. The CDR3 DNA follows: TGTGCCAGTAGTATGACATCGCTCCATTATGGCTACACCTTC.

This clonotype has ten or more counts. The chain uses TRBV28 and TRBJ2-7, with a possible D match to TRBD1 (6 bases). This CDR3 contains 14 residues. With 7 bases removed from V and 1 base from J, the gap between germline ends came to 14 bases. Germline CDR1 is MDHEN and CDR2 is SYDVKM. CDR3: CASTPQGSSYEQYF. In nucleotides, the CDR3 is TGTGCCAGCACGCCACAGGGCTCATCCTACGAGCAGTACTTC.

This clonotype was counted a few times. A much larger clone differs from this one at a single base, so this may be a read error. The chain joins TRBV7-3 to TRBJ2-3, with a tentative D call TRBD1 (7 bases). The germline V gene has CDR1 SGHTA and CDR2 FQGTGA. This CDR3 has 14 residues. V was trimmed by 0 bases and J by 14 bases, leaving 18 bases between them. The CDR3 bases are TGTGCCAGCAGCTTAACGGAGGGGGCCGGGGAGCTGTATTTT. It yields the protein CASSLTEGAGELYF.

This clonotype has ten or more counts. This rearrangement joins TRBV11-3 to TRBJ2-5, with TRBD2 matching over 7 bases. The V segment lost 2 bases and the J segment 11 bases; nucleotides outside the gene matches: 2. This CDR3 region has 11 residues. Germline V gene lookup returns CDR1 SGHNT and CDR2 YENEEA. This chain's CDR3 is CASSLSGDQYF. The CDR3 bases are TGTGCCAGCAGCTTAAGCGGGGATCAGTACTTC. Supplemented by reference TRBV11-3 and TRBJ2-5, the full variable domain reads EAGVVQSPRYKIIEKKQPVAFWCNPISGHNTLYWYLQNLGQGPELLIRYENEEAVDDSQLPKDRFSAERLKGVDSTLKIQPAELGDSAVYLCASSLSGDQYFGPGTRLLVL.

This clonotype was recorded a few times. The chain has TRBV19 and TRBJ1-2; tentative D call: TRBD1 (5 bases). V lost 5 bases, J lost 8 bases, and 12 bases lay in between. The CDR3 runs 12 residues. In germline, CDR1 is LNHDA, CDR2 SQIVND (reference sequence). This CDR3 reads CASSPRAEGYTF. The DNA of the CDR3 is TGTGCCAGTAGTCCCAGGGCTGAGGGCTACACCTTC.

The chain links TRBV5-1 to TRBJ2-5; tentatively, D is TRBD1 or TRBD2 (6 bases each). The end of the DNA aligns better with TRBJ2-7, so the J call may be wrong. Per germline, CDR1 SGHRS and CDR2 YFSETQ. The length of the CDR3 is 15 residues. In nucleotides, the CDR3 is TGCGCCAGCAGCCCACCCACCGGGGGCGCGTACGAGCAGTACTTC. It encodes CASSPPTGGAYEQYF.

The sample holds many counts of this clonotype. V gene TRBV28 combines with J gene TRBJ1-2; D remains unclear. Germline V gives CDR1 MDHEN, CDR2 SYDVKM. V lost 5 bases and J 2 bases, leaving 15 bases between the germline ends. There are 15 residues in the CDR3. This CDR3 reads CASSATSLANYGYTF. The CDR3 coding sequence is TGTGCCAGCAGTGCTACCTCCCTCGCGAACTATGGCTACACCTTC.

This clonotype was counted at least ten times. The rearrangement links TRBV6-2 or TRBV6-3 to TRBJ2-1; D ambiguous. Germline values: CDR1 MNHEY, CDR2 SVGEGT. The CDR3 consists of 13 residues. The V gene lost 1 base and the J gene lost 4 bases, with 5 bases spanning the gap. The CDR3 DNA follows: TGTGCCAGCAGTTACTTTGGGTACAATGAGCAGTTCTTC. It encodes CASSYFGYNEQFF.

The sample holds many counts of this clonotype. The chain has TRBV5-1 and TRBJ2-7, with D tentatively TRBD1 (5 bases). Germline assignment: CDR1 SGHRS and CDR2 YFSETQ. The CDR3 is 13 residues long. Between the trimmed V and J ends, which lost 3 bases and 1 base, there was a span of 8 bases. In DNA, the CDR3 is TGCGCCAGCAGCTCAACAGGATCCTACGAGCAGTACTTC. Translated, it gives CASSSTGSYEQYF.

This clonotype has a count of ten or more. V is TRBV5-6 and J is TRBJ1-2; possibly TRBD1 for D (5 bases). Germline assignment: CDR1 SGHDT and CDR2 YYEEEE. This CDR3 comprises 13 residues. Trimming removed 0 bases at V and 4 bases at J, with 7 bases between. CDR3 residues: CASSLGGTYGYTF. The CDR3 bases are TGTGCCAGCAGCTTGGGGGGGACCTATGGCTACACCTTC. Drawing the rest from reference TRBV5-6 and TRBJ1-2, the complete variable domain is DAGVTQSPTHLIKTRGQQVTLRCSPKSGHDTVSWYQQALGQGPQFIFQYYEEEERQRGNFPDRFSGHQFPNYSSELNVNALLLGDSALYLCASSLGGTYGYTFGSGTRLTVV.

In this sample, this clonotype turned up many times. The chain combines TRBV24-1 with TRBJ1-2, with 7 bases aligning to TRBD1. Germline loops: CDR1 KGHDR, CDR2 SFDVKD. This CDR3 is built from 14 residues. Trimming removed 3 bases from V and 3 bases from J; junction bases left unmatched: 3. This CDR3 reads CATSDPGQHYGYTF. The CDR3 DNA is TGTGCCACCAGTGATCCGGGACAGCACTATGGCTACACCTTC.

This clonotype was found many times. V usage is TRBV7-8 and J usage is TRBJ1-5; 11 positions agree with TRBD1. The CDR3 runs to 14 residues. The germline CDR1 and CDR2 sequences are SGHVS and FQNEAQ. V dropped 5 bases and J dropped 13; count of bases not matched to a gene: 10. The CDR3 bases are TGTGCCAGCAGCCTTCGGGACAGGGGGGCATCACAGCATTTT. This sequence encodes CASSLRDRGASQHF.

The chain recombines TRBV5-1 with TRBJ1-6; possibly TRBD1 for D (6 bases). CDR1 is SGHRS, CDR2 YFSETQ, per germline. The CDR3 is made up of 15 amino acids. The V gene lost 1 base and the J gene lost 7 bases, with 12 bases spanning the gap. This chain's CDR3 is CASSLKEGGNSPLHF. The DNA of the CDR3 is TGCGCCAGCAGCTTGAAGGAGGGGGGGAATTCACCCCTCCACTTT.